This T cell receptor beta chain was sequenced in a study of blood T cell repertoires in COVID-19. Study information: Collection of acute and convalescent COVID-19 samples took place in the United States, Italy and Spain. The analysed material was cDNA or gDNA that came from T cells, B-cell-depleted T cells, or PBMCs.

In the original workflow: Reference gene primer amplification gave nucleated cell count estimates. The repertoire was sequenced with immunoSEQ multiplex PCR; TCRdb's copy has only in-frame clones and lacks some. D and trimming come from the DNA, and the V and J calls and clone size come from that table. The data show around 120,000 clones, around 80% seen once. The sequence derives from a man between 65 and 80 years old with active or convalescent COVID-19. The specimen was peripheral blood.

The CDR3 sequence is CASSLAATGMGEKLFF. DNA of the CDR3: TGTGCCAGCAGCTTAGCCGCGACAGGGATGGGTGAAAAACTGTTTTTT. The V gene is TRBV7-8, the J gene TRBJ1-4, with 7 nucleotides matching TRBD1. V gave up 0 bases and J gave up 7 bases; unmatched junction bases: 8. Germline assignment: CDR1 SGHVS and CDR2 FQNEAQ. This CDR3 spans 16 amino acids.